Presented here are 14 T cell receptor beta chains from one specimen sequenced in a study of blood T cell repertoires in COVID-19. The data were produced by immunoSEQ multiplex PCR, yet TCRdb's version contains in-frame clones alone and is incomplete. The data hold 40,000 to 55,000 clones, with around 85% observed a single time. What was sequenced was peripheral blood. The receptors were sampled from a man aged 45-65 years with active COVID-19.

This chain joins TRBV7-9 and TRBJ2-7, with D possibly TRBD1 on 6 matching bases. Germline lookup yields CDR1 SEHNR and CDR2 FQNEAQ (reference sequence). The V end was cut by 5 bases, the J end by 0 bases, with 11 bases between. The CDR3 loop spans 14 amino acids. CDR3 loop: CASSPRTDSYEQYF. The CDR3 nucleotides are TGTGCCAGCAGCCCTAGGACAGACTCCTACGAGCAGTACTTC.

The chain has TRBV27 and TRBJ2-3; a weak D match, TRBD1 (7 bases). There are 14 residues in the CDR3. The germline gives CDR1 MNHEY, CDR2 SMNVEV (reference sequence). The V gene lost 11 bases and the J gene lost 6 bases, with 21 bases spanning the gap. The CDR3 is CACSYRGGPDTQYF. The CDR3, as DNA: TGTGCCTGCTCATACAGGGGAGGTCCCGATACGCAGTATTTT.

The CDR3 DNA reads TGTGCCAGCGCCGGGGGGCGGGGGTCCCGTCTCGAGCAGTACTTC. Protein product: CASAGGRGSRLEQYF. This chain connects TRBV27 to TRBJ2-7, with a weak D call TRBD2 (7 bases). V lost 8 bases and J lost 6, with 23 bases in between. This CDR3 spans 15 amino acids. Germline assignment: CDR1 MNHEY and CDR2 SMNVEV (reference sequence).

The genes are TRBV6-5 and TRBJ2-7; TRBD1 matches at 7 bases. Germline V lookup: CDR1 MNHEY, CDR2 SVGAGI. This CDR3 has 12 amino acids. After removal of 8 bases from V and 3 bases from J, the junction contained 4 bases not matched to a gene. CDR3 region: CASYRQGYEQYF. Written as DNA, the CDR3 is TGTGCCAGCTACAGACAGGGCTACGAGCAGTACTTC.

The V call is TRBV11-2, the J call TRBJ1-3; TRBD1 aligns across 9 bases. With V trimmed by 4 bases and J by 4 bases, 8 bases remained unmatched. Germline V CDR1 and CDR2: SGHAT, FQNNGV. The CDR3 totals 16 residues. CDR3: CASSSQDRGWGNTIYF. CDR3 nucleotides: TGTGCCAGCAGCTCCCAGGACAGGGGATGGGGAAACACCATATATTTT.

The rearrangement joins TRBV7-2 to TRBJ2-7; 7 nucleotides line up with TRBD2. J gave up 5 bases and V 1 base, and 8 bases lay outside the gene matches. Germline V gives CDR1 SGHTA, CDR2 FQGNSA. The CDR3 consists of 15 residues. The CDR3 protein is CASSLDFGTTDEQYF. The CDR3 bases are TGTGCCAGCAGCTTAGACTTCGGGACTACTGACGAGCAGTACTTC.

The V and J genes are TRBV7-2 and TRBJ2-5, with D possibly TRBD1 on 6 matching bases. The CDR3 is made up of 14 amino acids. Per the germline V gene, CDR1 is SGHTA and CDR2 is FQGNSA. Trimming pared 5 bases from V and 0 bases from J, leaving 10 bases between. The CDR3 loop is CASSQQGHQETQYF. The CDR3 DNA is TGTGCCAGCAGCCAACAGGGTCACCAAGAGACCCAGTACTTC.

This clone is classed as medium-sized. CDR3 DNA: TGTGCCAGCAGCGCGGGAACTGAAGCTTTCTTT. Translating it yields CASSAGTEAFF. The chain has TRBV7-9 and TRBJ1-1; D call uncertain. The V end lost 5 bases, the J end lost 5 bases, and 6 bases lay between the germline ends. The CDR3 is 11 amino acids. Germline V gene data show CDR1 as SEHNR and CDR2 as FQNEAQ (reference sequence).

The chain combines TRBV28 with TRBJ2-3; TRBD2 aligns across 8 bases. The CDR3 runs to 18 residues. With V trimmed by 3 bases and J by 2 bases, 13 bases remained unmatched. Germline CDR1 and CDR2: MDHEN and SYDVKM. CDR3 DNA sequence: TGTGCCAGCAGTTTTAGAGGAAGTAGCGGGGAACCCACAGATACGCAGTATTTT. Its protein is CASSFRGSSGEPTDTQYF. Filled out from reference TRBV28 and TRBJ2-3, the complete variable domain reads DVKVTQSSRYLVKRTGEKVFLECVQDMDHENMFWYRQDPGLGLRLIYFSYDVKMKEKGDIPEGYSVSREKKERFSLILESASTNQTSMYLCASSFRGSSGEPTDTQYFGPGTRLTVL.

The DNA for the CDR3 is TGTGCCAGCACCGCGCTAGCGGGGAACCAAGAGACCCAGTACTTC. Translation gives CASTALAGNQETQYF. This chain joins TRBV7-9 and TRBJ2-5; 9 nucleotides agree with TRBD2. In germline, CDR1 is SEHNR, CDR2 FQNEAQ (reference sequence). The CDR3 extends over 15 amino acids. Losses at the gene ends were 7 bases for V and 0 bases for J; bases not matched to a gene: 6.

This chain uses TRBV3-1 (or the pseudogene TRBV3-2) with TRBJ2-7; TRBD1 aligns across 8 bases. Germline V gene data show CDR1 as LGHDT and CDR2 as YNNKEL (reference sequence). The V gene end was trimmed by 5 bases and the J gene end by 2 bases; junction bases not matched to a gene: 5. The CDR3 length is 14 residues. The DNA of the CDR3 is TGTGCCAGCAGCTCACCGGGACAGGCCTACGAGCAGTACTTC. This translates into CASSSPGQAYEQYF.

The rearrangement links TRBV12-3 or TRBV12-4 to TRBJ1-4, with D perhaps matching TRBD1 (6 bases). The V end was cut by 6 bases, the J end by 8 bases, with 10 bases between. The CDR3 runs to 12 residues. The CDR3 DNA reads as TGTGCCAGCAGCGGGACATGGGAAAAACTGTTTTTT. Its translation is CASSGTWEKLFF.

The chain recombines TRBV5-6 with TRBJ1-2; 11 bases are a match to TRBD1. Germline loops: CDR1 SGHDT, CDR2 YYEEEE. The CDR3 runs 13 residues. J gave up 8 bases and V 4 bases, and 4 bases lay outside the gene matches. CDR3 sequence: CASSEGTGGGYTF. The CDR3 bases are TGTGCCAGCAGCGAAGGGACAGGGGGAGGCTACACCTTC.

The chain employs TRBV28 and TRBJ2-7; TRBD1 is a possible D gene (7 bases). The CDR3 spans 15 residues. Trimming removed 6 bases at V and 0 bases at J, with 15 bases between. Germline CDR1 and CDR2: MDHEN and SYDVKM. The CDR3 bases are TGTGCCAGCAGCCGCGGGACAGCTCTCTCCTACGAGCAGTACTTC. This encodes CASSRGTALSYEQYF.